The 28 T cell receptor beta chains reported below all come from one sample, sequenced in a study of blood T cell repertoires in COVID-19. Assay used: immunoSEQ multiplex PCR; TCRdb lists only in-frame clones, some missing. Of almost 400,000 clones listed, around 87% are singletons. Sample: peripheral blood. The receptors originated from a woman in her sixties with COVID-19, enrolled during active disease.

This chain connects TRBV11-2 to TRBJ2-7; no clear D gene. Germline-derived CDR1 and CDR2 are SGHAT and FQNNGV. The CDR3 is 13 amino acids. V shed 3 bases and J shed 3 bases, with 9 bases lying between them. The CDR3 sequence: CASSLGIVYEQYF. The CDR3 DNA follows: TGTGCCAGCAGCTTGGGCATAGTCTACGAGCAGTACTTC.

The rearrangement links TRBV18 to TRBJ2-2; TRBD1 matches 8 bases. CDR1 is KGHSH and CDR2 is LQKENI in the germline V gene. This CDR3 contains 16 residues. Trimming at V came to 3 bases and at J to 3 bases, leaving 6 bases not matched to a gene. CDR3 in amino acids: CASSPYTDRDTGELFF. CDR3 in DNA: TGTGCCAGCTCACCGTACACGGACAGGGACACCGGGGAGCTGTTTTTT.

The V call is TRBV28, the J call TRBJ2-3, with D perhaps TRBD2 (7 bases). CDR1 and CDR2 (germline): MDHEN, SYDVKM. V lost 2 bases and J lost 2, with 11 bases in between. The CDR3 is made up of 15 amino acids. The CDR3 nucleotides are TGTGCCAGCAGTTTAATTGGGGGGGCCACAGATACGCAGTATTTT. Its translation: CASSLIGGATDTQYF.

This sequence joins TRBV12-5 and TRBJ1-1; no firm D call. Trimming shortened V by 4 bases and J by 1 base, and 22 bases separated the two germline ends. Per germline, CDR1 LGHNT and CDR2 FRNRAP. This CDR3 has 18 amino acids. The CDR3: CASGSRPLGAGRNTEAFF. CDR3 bases: TGTGCTAGTGGTTCACGTCCTCTGGGTGCGGGCAGGAACACTGAAGCTTTCTTT.

The gene calls are TRBV7-3 and TRBJ2-3; D is unresolved. Between the trimmed V and J ends, which lost 3 bases and 4 bases, there was a span of 5 bases. This CDR3 is built from 12 residues. The germline CDR1 and CDR2 sequences are SGHTA and FQGTGA. CDR3 DNA sequence: TGTGCCAGCAGCTTCAGTGCAGATACGCAGTATTTT. Translation: CASSFSADTQYF.

Only a few counts were recorded for this clone. Other nucleotide sequences in the sample specify the same CDR3. The chain combines TRBV29-1 with TRBJ1-2, with D possibly being TRBD1 (6 bases). The CDR3 consists of 11 residues. The V end lost 6 bases, the J end lost 5 bases, and 10 bases lay between the germline ends. Germline CDR1 reads SQVTM; CDR2 reads ANQGSEA. The CDR3 DNA reads TGCAGCGTGGACAGAGAATATGGCTACACCTTC. Its protein is CSVDREYGYTF.

The rearrangement links TRBV19 to TRBJ1-1; a weak D match, TRBD1 (6 bases). Germline V gives CDR1 LNHDA, CDR2 SQIVND (reference sequence). Trimming pared 7 bases from V and 0 bases from J, leaving 15 bases between. The CDR3 has 15 residues. The CDR3 DNA reads as TGTGCCAGTACGAGAGGACAGTACATGAACACTGAAGCTTTCTTT. It yields the protein CASTRGQYMNTEAFF.

V and J are TRBV5-6 and TRBJ2-2, with TRBD1 identical over 10 bases. The CDR3 spans 15 residues. Germline V lookup: CDR1 SGHDT, CDR2 YYEEEE. V dropped 2 bases and J dropped 6; count of bases not matched to a gene: 4. CDR3: CASSLRTGGSGELFF. DNA for the CDR3: TGTGCCAGCAGCTTAAGGACAGGGGGTTCCGGGGAGCTGTTTTTT.

This clone was found once. CDR3 residues: CAWSVGGGTGNTIYF. The DNA for the CDR3 is TGTGCCTGGAGTGTAGGGGGTGGGACTGGAAACACCATATATTTT. The J gene is TRBJ1-3, the V gene TRBV30; tentatively, D is TRBD1 (6 bases). Germline V CDR1 and CDR2: GTSNPN, SVGIG (reference sequence). The CDR3 has 15 residues. The germline V and J ends were trimmed by 0 bases and 2 bases, with 11 bases remaining between them. Together with reference TRBV30 and TRBJ1-3, the CDR3 gives the full variable domain: SQTIHQWPATLVQPVGSPLSLECTVEGTSNPNLYWYRQAAGRGLQLLFYSVGIGQISSEVPQNLSASRPQDRQFILSSKKLLLSDSGFYLCAWSVGGGTGNTIYFGEGSWLTVV.

The chain recombines TRBV5-1 with TRBJ2-1; 11 bases line up with TRBD1. J lost 9 bases, V lost 4 bases, and 15 bases had no gene match. The CDR3 covers 17 residues. Germline assignment: CDR1 SGHRS and CDR2 YFSETQ. CDR3 sequence reads: CASSTARTGGVGSEQFF. The CDR3, as DNA: TGCGCCAGCAGCACTGCCCGGACAGGGGGCGTAGGGAGTGAGCAGTTCTTC.

The V and J genes are TRBV11-2 and TRBJ1-2; a possible D gene is TRBD1 (5 bases). The germline V and J ends were trimmed by 2 bases and 4 bases, with 14 bases remaining between them. Germline loops: CDR1 SGHAT, CDR2 FQNNGV. The CDR3 contains 15 residues. The CDR3 nucleotides read TGTGCCAGCAGCTTAAGTTCAGCCAGGGCCTATGGCTACACCTTC. Translation: CASSLSSARAYGYTF.

This clone was observed once. J is TRBJ1-3 and V is TRBV19; D is perhaps TRBD1 (6 bases). Deletions cut 5 bases from V and 2 bases from J, with 10 bases between. Germline lookup yields CDR1 LNHDA and CDR2 SQIVND (reference sequence). The CDR3 has 14 residues. The chain's CDR3 is CASSVGQPGNTIYF. DNA of the CDR3: TGTGCCAGTAGTGTCGGACAGCCTGGAAACACCATATATTTT. Drawing the rest from reference TRBV19 and TRBJ1-3, the complete variable domain is DGGITQSPKYLFRKEGQNVTLSCEQNLNHDAMYWYRQDPGQGLRLIYYSQIVNDFQKGDIAEGYSVSREKKESFPLTVTSAQKNPTAFYLCASSVGQPGNTIYFGEGSWLTVV.

This clone was counted a single time. Here the CDR3 reads CASSLLTGTSTDTQYF. CDR3 DNA sequence: TGTGCCAGCAGCTTATTAACCGGGACTAGCACAGATACGCAGTATTTT. The J gene is TRBJ2-3, the V gene TRBV7-3, with a weak D call TRBD2 (6 bases). Trimming took 2 bases from V and 0 from J, leaving 12 bases between them. The germline CDR1 and CDR2 sequences are SGHTA and FQGTGA. The CDR3 has 16 residues. Supplemented by reference TRBV7-3 and TRBJ2-3, the full variable domain reads GAGVSQTPSNKVTEKGKYVELRCDPISGHTALYWYRQSLGQGPEFLIYFQGTGAADDSGLPNDRFFAVRPEGSVSTLKIQRTERGDSAVYLCASSLLTGTSTDTQYFGPGTRLTVL.

The CDR3 coding sequence is TGCGCCAGCAACGAGCCGGGAGGTATAACTTTCTTT. Its protein is CASNEPGGITFF. The rearrangement uses TRBV5-1 and TRBJ1-1; no clear D. Germline V gives CDR1 SGHRS, CDR2 YFSETQ. CDR3 length: 12 residues. The V and J ends lost 6 bases and 12 bases respectively, with 18 bases between them.

V usage is TRBV11-3 and J usage is TRBJ2-7; TRBD1 agrees at 8 bases. Per germline, CDR1 SGHNT and CDR2 YENEEA. This CDR3 has 15 residues. V was pared by 2 bases and J by 3 bases, with 6 bases of the junction left unmatched. The CDR3 loop is CASSLLSGQGYEQYF. The CDR3 nucleotides are TGTGCCAGCAGCTTACTTTCAGGACAGGGCTACGAGCAGTACTTC.

This chain uses TRBV7-5 with TRBJ2-7; the table calls TRBD1, which could not be checked here. TRBV7-5 is a documented pseudogene. The CDR3 loop spans 15 amino acids. The CDR3 region is CARSLGGQRRVGQYF. CDR3 bases: TGTGCCAGAAGCTTAGGTGGGCAGAGAAGAGTTGGGCAGTACTTC.

The chain has TRBV28 and TRBJ1-1; tentative D call: TRBD1 (5 bases). The CDR3 is 15 residues long. The V gene lost 3 bases and the J gene lost 1 base, with 12 bases spanning the gap. Germline-derived CDR1 and CDR2 are MDHEN and SYDVKM. CDR3 loop: CASSLTQTANTEAFF. The CDR3 bases are TGTGCCAGCAGTTTGACCCAGACAGCGAACACTGAAGCTTTCTTT.

The chain links TRBV28 to TRBJ1-5, with D maybe TRBD1 (5 bases). The germline V and J ends were trimmed by 2 bases and 6 bases, with 14 bases remaining between them. The length of the CDR3 is 15 residues. From germline, CDR1 is MDHEN and CDR2 SYDVKM. The CDR3 loop reads CASSLMRTGGQPQHF. CDR3 nucleotide sequence: TGTGCCAGCAGTTTAATGAGGACGGGGGGTCAGCCCCAGCATTTT.

The CDR3 protein is CASSQPGQGNEKLFF. CDR3 bases: TGTGCCAGCTCTCAGCCGGGACAGGGCAATGAAAAACTGTTTTTT. J is TRBJ1-4 and V is TRBV18, with TRBD1 identical over 9 bases. The germline V gene has CDR1 KGHSH and CDR2 LQKENI. V dropped 6 bases and J dropped 5; count of bases not matched to a gene: 7. The CDR3 spans 15 residues.

This chain uses TRBV5-1 with TRBJ2-5, with D perhaps TRBD1 (5 bases). Trimming removed 0 bases at V and 5 bases at J, with 11 bases between. This CDR3 has 14 amino acids. Looked up from germline, CDR1 is SGHRS and CDR2 is YFSETQ. CDR3 DNA sequence: TGCGCCAGCAGCTTGGGTAGGGGCGCGGAGACCCAGTACTTC. Translated: CASSLGRGAETQYF.

This chain links TRBV27 with TRBJ1-1, with D possibly matching TRBD1 (6 bases). The ends were cut back, 6 bases at V and 3 bases at J, with 17 bases in the middle. Germline CDR1 and CDR2: MNHEY and SMNVEV (reference sequence). The CDR3 consists of 15 residues. The CDR3 reads CASSSLLRGDTEAFF. Written as DNA, the CDR3 is TGTGCCAGCAGCTCTCTCCTCAGGGGAGACACTGAAGCTTTCTTT.

The gene calls are TRBV6-6 and TRBJ2-2, with D possibly TRBD1 on 6 matching bases. The CDR3 extends over 15 amino acids. From germline, CDR1 is MNHNY and CDR2 SVGAGI (reference sequence). V lost 6 bases and J 4 bases, leaving 15 bases between the germline ends. This chain's CDR3 is CASSFTGPGTGELFF. CDR3 sequence (DNA): TGTGCCAGCAGCTTCACAGGGCCGGGCACCGGGGAGCTGTTTTTT.

A single count supports this clone. This chain uses TRBV2 with TRBJ1-1, with 8 bases matching TRBD1. V shed 5 bases and J 3 bases; nucleotides not matched to a gene: 5. CDR3 length: 14 residues. CDR1 is SNHLY, CDR2 FYNNEI, per germline. The CDR3 here is CASSPQGAYTEAFF. CDR3 in DNA: TGTGCCAGCAGTCCCCAGGGGGCCTACACTGAAGCTTTCTTT.

The CDR3 protein is CASSQYPSGVYNEQFF. CDR3 nucleotide sequence: TGCGCCAGCAGCCAATATCCTAGCGGGGTATACAATGAGCAGTTCTTC. The chain joins TRBV5-1 to TRBJ2-1; 9 nucleotides match TRBD2. The junction had 9 bases not matched to a gene; V was cut back by 4 bases and J by 4 bases. There are 16 residues in the CDR3. Germline V gene lookup returns CDR1 SGHRS and CDR2 YFSETQ.

V gene TRBV5-1 combines with J gene TRBJ1-1, with TRBD1 identical over 7 bases. V was clipped by 0 bases and J by 5 bases; unmatched bases: 7. Germline-derived CDR1 and CDR2 are SGHRS and YFSETQ. The CDR3 loop spans 15 amino acids. Here the CDR3 DNA reads TGCGCCAGCAGCTTGGGAGACAGGGTTATGACTGAAGCTTTCTTT. Translated: CASSLGDRVMTEAFF.

This clone was found once. The chain uses TRBV12-3 or TRBV12-4 and TRBJ1-2; D unresolved. V lost 7 bases, J lost 3 bases, and 9 bases lay in between. CDR3 size: 12 residues. For the CDR3, the DNA is TGTGCCAGCACGCACGGTTACTATGGCTACACCTTC. It is translated as CASTHGYYGYTF.

This chain joins TRBV15 and TRBJ2-5; the match to TRBD2 covers 7 bases. The CDR3 length is 16 residues. CDR1 is LNHNV, CDR2 YYDKDF, per germline (reference sequence). J gave up 5 bases and V 5 bases, and 14 bases lay outside the gene matches. The CDR3 sequence is CATSPTPGLGMETQYF. CDR3 bases: TGTGCCACCAGCCCTACCCCTGGACTAGGAATGGAGACCCAGTACTTC. The whole variable domain, remainder taken from reference TRBV15 and TRBJ2-5, is DAMVIQNPRYQVTQFGKPVTLSCSQTLNHNVMYWYQQKSSQAPKLLFHYYDKDFNNEADTPDNFQSRRPNTSFCFLDIRSPGLGDTAMYLCATSPTPGLGMETQYFGPGTRLLVL.

The chain joins TRBV18 to TRBJ1-1; 9 bases line up with TRBD1. Germline values: CDR1 KGHSH, CDR2 LQKENI. Trimming removed 0 bases from V and 5 bases from J; junction bases left unmatched: 10. The CDR3 length is 17 residues. CDR3 in amino acids: CASSPPGQGKVGTEAFF. CDR3 nucleotide sequence: TGTGCCAGCTCACCACCGGGACAGGGAAAAGTGGGGACTGAAGCTTTCTTT.